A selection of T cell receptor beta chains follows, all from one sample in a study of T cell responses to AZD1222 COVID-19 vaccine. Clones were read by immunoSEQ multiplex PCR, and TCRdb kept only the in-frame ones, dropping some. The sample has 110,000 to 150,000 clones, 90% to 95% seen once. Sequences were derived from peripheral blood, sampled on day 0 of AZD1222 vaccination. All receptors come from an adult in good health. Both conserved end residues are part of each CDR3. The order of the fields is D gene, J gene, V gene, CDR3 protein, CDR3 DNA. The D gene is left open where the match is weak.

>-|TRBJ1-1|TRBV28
CASSPPSTPNTEAFF
TGTGCCAGCAGCCCGCCCTCCACACCGAACACTGAAGCTTTCTTT
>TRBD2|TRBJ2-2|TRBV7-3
CASSRGLSGAEGGELFF
TGTGCCAGCAGCCGAGGACTAAGCGGGGCCGAAGGCGGGGAGCTGTTTTTT
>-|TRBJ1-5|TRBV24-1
CATSDPPGDQPQHF
TGTGCCACCAGTGATCCCCCCGGGGATCAGCCCCAGCATTTT
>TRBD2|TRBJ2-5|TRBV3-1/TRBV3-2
CASSHHLTSGETQYF
TGTGCCAGCAGCCATCACTTGACTAGCGGGGAGACCCAGTACTTC
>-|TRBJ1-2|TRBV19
CASSINANYGYTF
TGTGCCAGTAGTATAAACGCTAACTATGGCTACACCTTC
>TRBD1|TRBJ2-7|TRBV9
CASSPDRGAYEQYF
TGTGCCAGCAGCCCAGACAGGGGCGCCTACGAGCAGTACTTC
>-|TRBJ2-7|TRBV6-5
CASRRTAQGEQYF
TGTGCCAGCAGACGGACTGCCCAGGGCGAGCAGTACTTC
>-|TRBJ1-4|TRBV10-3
CAISETGGAFEKLFF
TGTGCCATCAGTGAGACGGGGGGTGCTTTTGAAAAACTGTTTTTT
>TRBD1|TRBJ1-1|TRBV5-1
CASRESTGEENTEAFF
TGCGCCAGCAGGGAATCGACAGGGGAAGAGAACACTGAAGCTTTCTTT
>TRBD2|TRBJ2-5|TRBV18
CASSGGGAGEETQYF
TGTGCCAGCTCAGGCGGGGGGGCCGGCGAAGAGACCCAGTACTTC
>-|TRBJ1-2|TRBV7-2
CASSPSEYGYTF
TGTGCCAGCAGCCCCAGTGAATATGGCTACACCTTC
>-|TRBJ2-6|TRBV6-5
CASTRDAGANVLTF
TGTGCCAGCACCCGGGACGCTGGGGCCAACGTCCTGACTTTC
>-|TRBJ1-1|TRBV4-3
CASSQVLQGTEAFF
TGCGCCAGCAGCCAAGTTCTACAGGGCACTGAAGCTTTCTTT
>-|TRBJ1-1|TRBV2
CASSATGGLTEAFF
TGTGCCAGCAGTGCGACAGGCGGTTTGACTGAAGCTTTCTTT
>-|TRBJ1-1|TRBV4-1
CASSRFSGGNTEAFF
TGCGCCAGCAGCCGGTTTAGTGGGGGAAACACTGAAGCTTTCTTT
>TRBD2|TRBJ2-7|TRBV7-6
CASSLFGGSSYEQYF
TGTGCCAGCAGCTTATTCGGCGGGAGCTCCTACGAGCAGTACTTC